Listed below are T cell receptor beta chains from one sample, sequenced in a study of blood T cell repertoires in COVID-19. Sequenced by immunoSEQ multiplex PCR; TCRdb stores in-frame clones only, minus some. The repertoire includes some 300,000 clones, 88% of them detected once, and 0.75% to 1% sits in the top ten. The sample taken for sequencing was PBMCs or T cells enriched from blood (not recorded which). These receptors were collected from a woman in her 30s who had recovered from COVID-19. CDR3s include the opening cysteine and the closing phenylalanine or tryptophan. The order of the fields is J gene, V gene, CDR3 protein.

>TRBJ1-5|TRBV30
CAWSVHGGNQPQHF
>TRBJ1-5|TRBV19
CASTIRDRGDQPQHF
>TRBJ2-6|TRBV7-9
CASSQQWGRGANVLTF
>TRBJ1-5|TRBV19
CASSIGEGNQPQHF
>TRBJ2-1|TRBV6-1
CASSDFRDYNEQFF
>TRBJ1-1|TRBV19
CASRGQGYTEAFF
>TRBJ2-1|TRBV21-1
CASSKVDYPDYNEQFF
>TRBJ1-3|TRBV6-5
CASSSLGAGGNTIYF
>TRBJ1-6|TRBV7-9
CASSRSADSPLHF
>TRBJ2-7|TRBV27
CASGQQQGSYEQYF
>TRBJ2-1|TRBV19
CASTYKTSGIGNEQFF
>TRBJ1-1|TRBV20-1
CSASRTGVTEAFF
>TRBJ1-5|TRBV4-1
CASSQEPWRGRQPQHF
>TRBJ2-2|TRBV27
CASSLRSPYTGELFF
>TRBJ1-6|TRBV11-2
CASSPSNSSYNSPLHF
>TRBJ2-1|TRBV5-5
CASSHGGGYNEQFF
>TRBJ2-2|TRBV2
CASRGGTSGRQTGELFF
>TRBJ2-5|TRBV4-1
CASSSHLLLAGELQETQYF
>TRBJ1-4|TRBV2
CASRAGTGDEKLFF
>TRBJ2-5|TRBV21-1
CASSGSSGPRFQETQYF
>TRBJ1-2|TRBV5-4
CASSLAEQGANGYTF
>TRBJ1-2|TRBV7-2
CASSFGQADYYGYTF
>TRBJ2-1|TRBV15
CATSRDGGQGEFF
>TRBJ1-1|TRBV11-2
CASSFMGGRNTEAFF
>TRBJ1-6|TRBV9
CASNRGTGPSSPLHF
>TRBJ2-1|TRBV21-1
CASSKLAGGPGNEQFF
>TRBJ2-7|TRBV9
CASSVGTLDLYEQYF
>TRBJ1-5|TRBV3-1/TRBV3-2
CASSQEGRPGQPNQPQHF
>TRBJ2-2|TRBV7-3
CASSFKGGAQGIGELFF
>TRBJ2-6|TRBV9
CASSVTGPGANVLTF
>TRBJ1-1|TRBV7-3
CASSLKARGTEAFF
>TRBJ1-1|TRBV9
CASSVGSRGRTEAFF